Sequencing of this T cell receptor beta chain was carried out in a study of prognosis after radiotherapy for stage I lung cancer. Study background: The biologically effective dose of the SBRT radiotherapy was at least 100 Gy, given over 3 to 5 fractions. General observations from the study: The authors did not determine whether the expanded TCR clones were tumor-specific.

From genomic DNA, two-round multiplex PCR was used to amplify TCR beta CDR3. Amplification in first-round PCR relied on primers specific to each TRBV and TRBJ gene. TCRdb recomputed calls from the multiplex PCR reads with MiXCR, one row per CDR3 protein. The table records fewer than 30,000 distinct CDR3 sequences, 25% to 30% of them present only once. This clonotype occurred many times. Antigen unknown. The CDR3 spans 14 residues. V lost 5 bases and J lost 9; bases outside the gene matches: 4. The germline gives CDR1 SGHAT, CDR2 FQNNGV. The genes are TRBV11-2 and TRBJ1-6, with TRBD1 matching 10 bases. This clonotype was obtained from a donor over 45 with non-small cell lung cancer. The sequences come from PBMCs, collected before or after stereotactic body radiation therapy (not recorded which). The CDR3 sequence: CASSLGQGGSPLHF. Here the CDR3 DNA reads TGTGCCAGCAGCCTTGGACAGGGGGGTTCACCCCTCCACTTT. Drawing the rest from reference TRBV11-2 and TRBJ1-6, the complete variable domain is EAGVAQSPRYKIIEKRQSVAFWCNPISGHATLYWYQQILGQGPKLLIQFQNNGVVDDSQLPKDRFSAERLKGVDSTLKIQPAKLEDSAVYLCASSLGQGGSPLHFGNGTRLTVT.